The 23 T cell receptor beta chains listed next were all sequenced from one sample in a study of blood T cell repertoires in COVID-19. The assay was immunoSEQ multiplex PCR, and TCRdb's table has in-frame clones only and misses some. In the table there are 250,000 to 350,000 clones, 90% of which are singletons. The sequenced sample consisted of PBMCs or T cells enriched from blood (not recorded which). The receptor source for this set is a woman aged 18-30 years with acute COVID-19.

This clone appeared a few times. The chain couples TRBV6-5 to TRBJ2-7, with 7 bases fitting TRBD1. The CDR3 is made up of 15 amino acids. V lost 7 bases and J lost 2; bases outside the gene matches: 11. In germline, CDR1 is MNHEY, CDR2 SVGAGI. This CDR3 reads CASTQAGTATYEQYF. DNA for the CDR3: TGTGCCAGCACCCAAGCTGGGACAGCGACCTACGAGCAGTACTTC.

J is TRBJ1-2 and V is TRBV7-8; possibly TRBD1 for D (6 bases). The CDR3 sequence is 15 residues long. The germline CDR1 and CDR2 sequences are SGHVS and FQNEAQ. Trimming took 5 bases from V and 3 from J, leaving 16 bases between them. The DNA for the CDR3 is TGTGCCAGCAGCCCCCGTTGGGACAAAGACTATGGCTACACCTTC. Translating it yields CASSPRWDKDYGYTF.

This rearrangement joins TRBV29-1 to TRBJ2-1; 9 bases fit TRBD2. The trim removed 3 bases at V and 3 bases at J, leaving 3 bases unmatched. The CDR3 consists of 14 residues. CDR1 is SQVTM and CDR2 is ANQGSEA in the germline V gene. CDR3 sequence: CSVDGREGYNEQFF. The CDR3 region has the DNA TGCAGCGTTGATGGGCGGGAGGGCTACAATGAGCAGTTCTTC.

The DNA for the CDR3 is TGTGCCTGCACTAGCGGGGTGCCCTACAATGAGCAGTTCTTC. It codes for CACTSGVPYNEQFF. This chain links TRBV30 with TRBJ2-1, with 10 bases matching TRBD2. This CDR3 contains 14 residues. Trimming took 6 bases from V and 2 from J; bases not matched to a gene: 4. Per germline, CDR1 GTSNPN and CDR2 SVGIG (reference sequence).

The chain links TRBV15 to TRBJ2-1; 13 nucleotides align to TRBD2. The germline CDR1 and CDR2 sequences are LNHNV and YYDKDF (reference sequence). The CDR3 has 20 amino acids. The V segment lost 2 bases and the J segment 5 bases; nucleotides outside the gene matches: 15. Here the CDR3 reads CATSRNFGYSTSGRNNEQFF. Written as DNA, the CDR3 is TGTGCCACCAGCAGAAATTTTGGATACTCGACTAGCGGGAGGAACAATGAGCAGTTCTTC.

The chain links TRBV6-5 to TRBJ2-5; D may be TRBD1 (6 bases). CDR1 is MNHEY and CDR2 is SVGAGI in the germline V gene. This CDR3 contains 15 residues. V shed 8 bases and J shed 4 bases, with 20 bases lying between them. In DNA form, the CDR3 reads TGTGCCAGCTACCCGGCCATAGCAGGGGTAGAGACCCAGTACTTC. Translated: CASYPAIAGVETQYF.

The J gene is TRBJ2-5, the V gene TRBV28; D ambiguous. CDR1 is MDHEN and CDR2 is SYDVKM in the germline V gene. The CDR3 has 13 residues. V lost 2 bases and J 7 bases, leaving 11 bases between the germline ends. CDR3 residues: CASSLPPAGTQYF. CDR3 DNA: TGTGCCAGCAGTTTACCCCCTGCCGGGACCCAGTACTTC.

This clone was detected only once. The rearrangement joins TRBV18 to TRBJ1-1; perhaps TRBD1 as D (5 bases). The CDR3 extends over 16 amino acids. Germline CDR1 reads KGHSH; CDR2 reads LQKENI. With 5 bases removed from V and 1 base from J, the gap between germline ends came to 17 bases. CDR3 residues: CASSSTSRVGNTEAFF. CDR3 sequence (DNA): TGTGCCAGCTCATCCACGTCCAGGGTCGGGAACACTGAAGCTTTCTTT. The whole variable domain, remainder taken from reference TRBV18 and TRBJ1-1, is NAGVMQNPRHLVRRRGQEARLRCSPMKGHSHVYWYRQLPEEGLKFMVYLQKENIIDESGMPKERFSAEFPKEGPSILRIQQVVRGDSAAYFCASSSTSRVGNTEAFFGQGTRLTVV.

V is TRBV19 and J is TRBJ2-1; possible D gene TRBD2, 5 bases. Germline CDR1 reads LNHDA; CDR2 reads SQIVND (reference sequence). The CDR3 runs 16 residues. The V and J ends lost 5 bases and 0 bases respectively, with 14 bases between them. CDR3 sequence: CASSPERRLSYNEQFF. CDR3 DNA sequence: TGTGCCAGTAGTCCCGAGAGGAGGCTCTCCTACAATGAGCAGTTCTTC.

As DNA, the CDR3 is TGTGCCAGCAGCCCTACAGGGGGTGAAGATACGCAGTATTTT. Its translation: CASSPTGGEDTQYF. The chain is built from TRBV7-8 and TRBJ2-3; 8 bases align to TRBD1. CDR1 is SGHVS and CDR2 is FQNEAQ in the germline V gene. This CDR3 has 14 amino acids. J gave up 5 bases and V 5 bases, and 6 bases lay outside the gene matches.

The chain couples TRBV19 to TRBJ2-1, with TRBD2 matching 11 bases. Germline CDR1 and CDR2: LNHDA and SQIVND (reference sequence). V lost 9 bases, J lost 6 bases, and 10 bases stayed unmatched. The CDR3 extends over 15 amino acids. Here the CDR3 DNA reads TGTGCCAGCCGCCAACTAGCGGGAGTTCCCAATGAGCAGTTCTTC. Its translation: CASRQLAGVPNEQFF. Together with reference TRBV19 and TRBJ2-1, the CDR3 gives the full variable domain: DGGITQSPKYLFRKEGQNVTLSCEQNLNHDAMYWYRQDPGQGLRLIYYSQIVNDFQKGDIAEGYSVSREKKESFPLTVTSAQKNPTAFYLCASRQLAGVPNEQFFGPGTRLTVL.

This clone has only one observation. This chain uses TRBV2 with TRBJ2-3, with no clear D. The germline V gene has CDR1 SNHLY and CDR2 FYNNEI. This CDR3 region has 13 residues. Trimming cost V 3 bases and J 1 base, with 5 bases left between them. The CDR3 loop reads CASSDQGTDTQYF. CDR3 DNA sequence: TGTGCCAGCAGTGACCAGGGCACAGATACGCAGTATTTT.

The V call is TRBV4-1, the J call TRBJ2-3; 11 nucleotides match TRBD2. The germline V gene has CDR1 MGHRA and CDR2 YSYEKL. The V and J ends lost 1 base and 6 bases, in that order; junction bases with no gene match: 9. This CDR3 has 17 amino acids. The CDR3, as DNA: TGCGCCAGCAGCCAAGTCGGGACTAGCGGTTCGGGGGATACGCAGTATTTT. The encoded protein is CASSQVGTSGSGDTQYF.

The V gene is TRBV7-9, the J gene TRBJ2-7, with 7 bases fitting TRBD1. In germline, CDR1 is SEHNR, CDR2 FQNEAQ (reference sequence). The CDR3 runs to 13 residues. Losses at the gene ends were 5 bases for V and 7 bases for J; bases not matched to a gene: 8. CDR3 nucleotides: TGTGCCAGCAGCCCGTGGGACAGTGAAGAGCAGTACTTC. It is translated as CASSPWDSEEQYF.

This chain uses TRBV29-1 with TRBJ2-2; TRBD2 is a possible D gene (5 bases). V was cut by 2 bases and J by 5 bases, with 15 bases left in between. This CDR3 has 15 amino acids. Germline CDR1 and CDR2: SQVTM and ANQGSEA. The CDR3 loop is CSVEMSSRRTGELFF. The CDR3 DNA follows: TGCAGCGTTGAAATGTCAAGTCGGAGGACCGGGGAGCTGTTTTTT.

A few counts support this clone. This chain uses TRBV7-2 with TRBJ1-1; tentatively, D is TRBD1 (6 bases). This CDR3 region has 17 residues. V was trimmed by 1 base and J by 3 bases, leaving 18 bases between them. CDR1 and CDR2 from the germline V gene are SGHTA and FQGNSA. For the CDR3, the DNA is TGTGCCAGCAGCTTAGTACAGGGCCTTTCTCAGGACACTGAAGCTTTCTTT. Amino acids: CASSLVQGLSQDTEAFF.

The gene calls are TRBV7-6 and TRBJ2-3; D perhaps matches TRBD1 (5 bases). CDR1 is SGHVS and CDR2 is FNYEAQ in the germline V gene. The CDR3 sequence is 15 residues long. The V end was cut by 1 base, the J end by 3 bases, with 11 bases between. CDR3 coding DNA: TGTGCCAGCAGCTTAGGAGCCCAGGGAACAGATACGCAGTATTTT. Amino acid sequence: CASSLGAQGTDTQYF. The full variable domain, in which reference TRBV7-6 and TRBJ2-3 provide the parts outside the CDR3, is GAGVSQSPRYKVTKRGQDVALRCDPISGHVSLYWYRQALGQGPEFLTYFNYEAQQDKSGLPNDRFSAERPEGSISTLTIQRTEQRDSAMYRCASSLGAQGTDTQYFGPGTRLTVL.

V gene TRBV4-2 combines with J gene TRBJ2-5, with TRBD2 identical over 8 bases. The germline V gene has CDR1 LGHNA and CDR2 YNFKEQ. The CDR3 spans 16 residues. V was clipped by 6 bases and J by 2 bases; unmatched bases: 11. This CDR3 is CASSVTGTSLQETQYF. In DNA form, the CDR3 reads TGTGCCAGCAGTGTCACCGGGACTAGTCTTCAAGAGACCCAGTACTTC.

In nucleotides, the CDR3 is TGTGCCAGCAGCTTCACCCGAGCCGGTACCGGGGAGCTGTTTTTT. It yields the protein CASSFTRAGTGELFF. V and J are TRBV13 and TRBJ2-2; D call uncertain. The germline CDR1 and CDR2 sequences are PRHDT and FYEKMQ (reference sequence). V lost 3 bases, J lost 5 bases, and 13 bases lay in between. CDR3 length: 15 residues.

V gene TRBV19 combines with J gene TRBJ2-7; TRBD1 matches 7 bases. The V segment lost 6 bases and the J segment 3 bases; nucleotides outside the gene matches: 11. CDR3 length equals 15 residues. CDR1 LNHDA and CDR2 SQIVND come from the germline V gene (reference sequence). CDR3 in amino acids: CASRETGNRFYEQYF. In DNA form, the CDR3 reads TGTGCCAGTAGAGAGACAGGGAATAGGTTCTACGAGCAGTACTTC.

The CDR3 nucleotides are TGTGCCAGCAGTTTAATTGGGCAATCCGAAGCTTTCTTT. Translated, it gives CASSLIGQSEAFF. V gene TRBV12-3 or TRBV12-4 combines with J gene TRBJ1-1, with D unclear. Trimming removed 2 bases from V and 8 bases from J, with 12 bases in between. The CDR3 loop spans 13 amino acids.

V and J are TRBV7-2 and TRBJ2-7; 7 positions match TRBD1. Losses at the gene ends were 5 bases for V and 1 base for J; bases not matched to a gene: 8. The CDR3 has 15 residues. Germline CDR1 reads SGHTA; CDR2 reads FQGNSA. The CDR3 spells CASSEGQAYSYEQYF. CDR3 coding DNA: TGTGCCAGCAGCGAAGGACAGGCGTATTCCTACGAGCAGTACTTC.

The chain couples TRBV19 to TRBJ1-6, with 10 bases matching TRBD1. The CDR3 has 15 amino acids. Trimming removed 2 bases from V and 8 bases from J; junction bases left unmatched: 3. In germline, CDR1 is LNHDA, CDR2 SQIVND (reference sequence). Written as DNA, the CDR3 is TGTGCCAGTAGTATACGGGGACAGGGGTATTCACCCCTCCACTTT. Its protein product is CASSIRGQGYSPLHF.